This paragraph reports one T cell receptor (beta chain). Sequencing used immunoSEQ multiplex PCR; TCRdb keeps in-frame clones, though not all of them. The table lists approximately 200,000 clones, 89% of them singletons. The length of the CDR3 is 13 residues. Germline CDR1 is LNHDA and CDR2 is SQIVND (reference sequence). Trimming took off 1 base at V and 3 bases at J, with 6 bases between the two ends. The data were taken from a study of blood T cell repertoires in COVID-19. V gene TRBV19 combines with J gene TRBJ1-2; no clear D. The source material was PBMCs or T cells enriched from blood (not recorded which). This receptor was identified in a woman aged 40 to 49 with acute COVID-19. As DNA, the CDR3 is TGTGCCAGTAGTATAGGTGCGGACTATGGCTACACCTTC. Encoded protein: CASSIGADYGYTF.